This TCR beta chain originates from a study of blood T cell repertoires in COVID-19. This table comes from immunoSEQ multiplex PCR, and its TCRdb copy is limited to in-frame clones, with some not included. The profile shows 20,000 to 25,000 clones, 75% to 90% of them singletons. Looked up from germline, CDR1 is SNHLY and CDR2 is FYNNEI. The CDR3 has 14 amino acids. V gave up 6 bases and J gave up 1 base, with 9 bases separating them. The TCR sequence derives from a human donor with acute or convalescent COVID-19. The donor label of this sample is uncertain. V is TRBV2 and J is TRBJ2-2; TRBD1 is a possible D gene (6 bases). The sequencing input was peripheral blood. CDR3 bases: TGTGCCAGCAGAACGGGACAGAACACCGGGGAGCTGTTTTTT. This encodes CASRTGQNTGELFF.